A selection of T cell receptor beta chains follows, all from one sample in a study of blood T cell repertoires in COVID-19. Measured with immunoSEQ multiplex PCR; TCRdb has only the in-frame clones, and not every one. This table holds roughly 67,000 clones, approximately 93% found once. Sequencing input: peripheral blood. Every receptor here comes from a man between 65 and 79 years old with active COVID-19. Each CDR3 is given with its conserved first and last residue.

j_gene: TRBJ1-1; v_gene: TRBV7-8; CDR3aa: CASSDGQGLSEAFF
j_gene: TRBJ1-2; v_gene: TRBV5-4; CDR3aa: CASSLGGNYGYTF
j_gene: TRBJ2-2; v_gene: TRBV3-1/TRBV3-2; CDR3aa: CASSHQGNGELFF
j_gene: TRBJ2-3; v_gene: TRBV7-2; CDR3aa: CASSSGLAGVLSTDTQYF
j_gene: TRBJ1-5; v_gene: TRBV19; CDR3aa: CASSGQGAEGNQPQHF
j_gene: TRBJ2-3; v_gene: TRBV24-1; CDR3aa: CATSESDRDTQYF
j_gene: TRBJ2-3; v_gene: TRBV7-9; CDR3aa: CASSLGLAGTDTQYF
j_gene: TRBJ2-3; v_gene: TRBV9; CDR3aa: CASSVRTSTDTQYF
j_gene: TRBJ2-2; v_gene: TRBV10-3; CDR3aa: CATRQGLNTGELFF
j_gene: TRBJ2-2; v_gene: TRBV6-2/TRBV6-3; CDR3aa: CASSYPTGFANTGELFF
j_gene: TRBJ1-2; v_gene: TRBV2; CDR3aa: CASSVKNRGYTF
j_gene: TRBJ2-1; v_gene: TRBV19; CDR3aa: CASSSGPEQFF
j_gene: TRBJ2-3; v_gene: TRBV7-2; CDR3aa: CASSLLTGLAGTDTQYF
j_gene: TRBJ1-3; v_gene: TRBV29-1; CDR3aa: CSVDTGGNTIYF
j_gene: TRBJ1-6; v_gene: TRBV27; CDR3aa: CASGGAGTYNSPLHF
j_gene: TRBJ2-4; v_gene: TRBV19; CDR3aa: CASSTGGVIAKNIQYF
j_gene: TRBJ2-3; v_gene: TRBV2; CDR3aa: CASRYSGGANTDTQYF
j_gene: TRBJ1-2; v_gene: TRBV12-3/TRBV12-4; CDR3aa: CASRGQGIDGYTF
j_gene: TRBJ1-6; v_gene: TRBV19; CDR3aa: CASSRPGDRARASPLHF
j_gene: TRBJ1-2; v_gene: TRBV6-4; CDR3aa: CASSPEAVNYGYTF
j_gene: TRBJ2-1; v_gene: TRBV10-3; CDR3aa: CAISESMAGDYNEQFF
j_gene: TRBJ1-5; v_gene: TRBV19; CDR3aa: CASSDTWNQPQHF